This TCR beta chain derives from a study of CD8 T cells in ankylosing spondylitis. Findings and caveats of the study: Both synovial fluid and blood in reactive arthritis had previously been reported to carry some motif variants. What appeared characteristic of ankylosing spondylitis blood was a TCR beta motif of seven to nine highly homologous variants. Reportedly, disease-linked clones are significantly enriched in ankylosing spondylitis patients' matched synovial fluid.

With molecular barcodes, quantitative 5'-RACE was used to make the TCR beta libraries. TCRdb recomputed calls from the 5' RACE reads with MiXCR, one row per CDR3 protein. The sample consists of over 600,000 distinct CDR3 sequences, under 20% of them appearing once. Germline CDR1 is MDHEN and CDR2 is SYDVKM. With 6 bases clipped from V and 6 bases from J, the junction kept 11 bases outside the gene matches. This CDR3 has 15 amino acids. In its sample, this clonotype was seen a few times. The antigen remains undetermined. V gene TRBV28 combines with J gene TRBJ2-3, with 8 bases matching TRBD2. The TCR originated in a male donor with ankylosing spondylitis. The sequenced sample consisted of blood, either unsorted or a sorted T cell fraction (not recorded which). The CDR3 loop reads CASSRLGTSLDTQYF. The DNA of the CDR3 is TGTGCCAGCAGCCGACTCGGGACTAGTCTGGATACGCAGTATTTT.